The source of this T cell receptor (beta chain) is a study of CD8 T cells in ankylosing spondylitis. Broader study findings: Some of these motif variants have turned up before, in reports on reactive arthritis synovial fluid and blood.

TCRdb re-analysed the 5' RACE reads in MiXCR, keeping a single row per CDR3 protein. This sample has under 250,000 distinct CDR3 sequences, with about 10% found just once. The V segment lost 1 base and the J segment 5 bases; nucleotides outside the gene matches: 9. The CDR3 is 15 residues long. CDR1 and CDR2 (germline): SGHRS, YFSETQ. This clonotype was observed many times. Its antigen remains unidentified. What was sequenced was blood, either unsorted or a sorted T cell fraction (not recorded which). This clonotype was sampled from a male donor with ankylosing spondylitis or in good health (not recorded which). This chain joins TRBV5-1 and TRBJ2-7, with 7 bases identical to TRBD1. The CDR3 DNA sequence: TGCGCCAGCAGCTTGATAGGGGGCGCGTTGGACGAGCAGTACTTC. This translates into CASSLIGGALDEQYF.